This TCR beta chain stems from a study of blood T cell repertoires in COVID-19. Study-wide background: Samples of COVID-19 (acute and convalescent) were obtained from the United States, Italy and Spain. T cells, B-cell-depleted T cells, or PBMCs supplied cDNA or gDNA.

Original processing methods: Amplification of reference gene primers provided the estimated nucleated cell counts. Here immunoSEQ multiplex PCR was the method, and the copy in TCRdb shows in-frame clones only, minus some. From that table come the V and J calls and clone size; the DNA was used to work out D and trimming. The table includes roughly 49,000 clones, 75% to 90% detected once. The source material was peripheral blood. The sequence was obtained from a man in his 60s with active COVID-19.

The CDR3 coding sequence is TGTGCCAGCAGACCCACCACAGGGACCGAGCAGTACTTC. The encoded protein is CASRPTTGTEQYF. The chain employs TRBV6-5 and TRBJ2-7; a weak D match, TRBD1 (6 bases). Trimming pared 6 bases from V and 6 bases from J, leaving 15 bases between. The CDR3 is 13 residues long. Germline V gene sequence: CDR1 MNHEY, CDR2 SVGAGI.